This T cell receptor beta chain was profiled in a study of OX40 agonist ivuxolimab in advanced cancers. Study results and limitations: Fewer expanded clones were found on average in CD4+ than in CD8+ T cells.

TCRdb keeps only in-frame clones here, not all; method: immunoSEQ multiplex PCR. The sample lists around 51,000 clones, around 77% seen once, with around 2% in the top ten. Concerning this clone itself: Its antigen remains unknown.

This TCR was sampled from an adult with an advanced solid tumor such as melanoma, head and neck, liver or kidney cancer. The sample here was CD4+ or CD8+ T cells sorted from blood, taken in a trial of the OX40 agonist ivuxolimab.

CDR3 loop: CASNTQGGKDTEAFF. DNA for the CDR3: TGTGCCAGTAACACTCAGGGAGGAAAGGACACTGAAGCTTTCTTT. The chain combines TRBV19 with TRBJ1-1; maybe TRBD1 (5 bases). The CDR3 is made up of 15 amino acids. The germline V gene has CDR1 LNHDA and CDR2 SQIVND (reference sequence). Between the trimmed V and J ends, which lost 7 bases and 3 bases, there was a span of 18 bases.